Here is one T cell receptor beta chain with its context. What it recognizes is unknown. Generated by immunoSEQ multiplex PCR, the TCRdb table keeps only in-frame clones and is missing some. The sample has 120,000 or so clones; 80% to 90% are singletons. The sample comes from a study of T cell responses to AZD1222 COVID-19 vaccine. For the study at large: Samples with a second dose at about 4 or about 12 weeks were pooled together.

The CDR3 length is 11 residues. The germline V gene has CDR1 MNHEY and CDR2 SVGAGI. V lost 6 bases to trimming and J lost 9 bases, with 9 bases between them. Study-wide results and limits: Unmutated variant regions are reportedly targeted by nearly half of spike-specific TCRs. No day 14 peak samples; only post-peak repertoires were characterized. Vaccine-associated CD4 TCRs spanned spike, dominant at 160-218 and 743-854.

The sequenced sample was peripheral blood, obtained on day 0 of AZD1222 vaccination. The sequence was collected from an adult in good health. The chain employs TRBV6-5 and TRBJ1-5, with D tentatively TRBD1 (6 bases). The CDR3, as DNA: TGTGCCAGCAGGGAGGGGGGGCCCCAGCATTTT. Translation: CASREGGPQHF.